This T cell receptor beta chain was identified in a study of human CD4 T cells and Enterobacteriaceae. Generated by immunoSEQ multiplex PCR, the TCRdb table keeps only in-frame clones and is missing some. This table holds about 26,000 clones, approximately 80% found once. Memory CD4+ T cells were sorted as all CD4+ cells except CD45RA+CCR7+CD95- naive cells, over 98% pure. The ends lost 4 bases at V and 6 bases at J; junction bases unmatched: 5. Germline loops: CDR1 KGHSH, CDR2 LQKENI. The CDR3 is 14 residues long. Sequencing was performed on memory CD4+ T cells from blood. This receptor was identified in a human donor in good health. The chain couples TRBV18 to TRBJ2-5; 10 nucleotides match TRBD1. The CDR3 region is CASSLGQGGKTQYF. CDR3 bases: TGTGCCAGCTCACTCGGACAGGGGGGAAAGACCCAGTACTTC.